Included here is one TCR beta chain sequence, with context. The antigen is not known. These data come from a study of spatial heterogeneity in lung cancer. About the research overall: Raw reads showed each unique TCR and UMI combination turning up more than ten times on average.

Findings of the study overall: For expanded intratumoral alpha and beta TCRs, counts tracked tumor mutation counts.

Germline V CDR1 and CDR2: SQVTM, ANQGSEA. The ends were cut back, 2 bases at V and 3 bases at J, with 17 bases in the middle. CDR3 length: 15 amino acids. TCRdb re-called the 5' RACE reads through MiXCR, storing one row per CDR3 protein. This table holds about 27,000 distinct CDR3 sequences, more than 5.5% found once. Time point noted: sample taken at primary tumor resection. Sequencing covered unsorted whole RNA taken from tumor, nontumor lung or frozen PBMC. The starting material was lung tumor tissue, obtained at surgery. This sequence was found in a male donor with early-stage non-small cell lung cancer. This chain links TRBV29-1 with TRBJ2-7; either TRBD1 or TRBD2 may fit D (5 bases each). The CDR3 spells CSVEMAGAPVYEQYF. The CDR3 nucleotides are TGCAGCGTTGAAATGGCCGGGGCACCGGTCTACGAGCAGTACTTC.